The 21 T cell receptor beta chains listed next were all sequenced from one sample in a study of STAT5B mutations in CD4+ large granular lymphocyte leukemia. TCRdb's table, derived via immunoSEQ multiplex PCR, lists solely in-frame clones and lacks some. Here the sample spans 15,000 to 20,000 clones, about 81% being singletons. Material for sequencing was CD4+ T cells from blood buffy coats. These receptors were obtained from a human donor in good health.

The V gene is TRBV10-3, the J gene TRBJ1-2, with 8 bases identical to TRBD1. The V gene end was trimmed by 6 bases and the J gene end by 4 bases; junction bases not matched to a gene: 4. This CDR3 is built from 13 residues. Germline V gene data show CDR1 as ENHRY and CDR2 as SYGVKD. The CDR3 region is CAIRDRAFYGYTF. The CDR3 nucleotides read TGTGCCATCAGGGACAGGGCCTTCTATGGCTACACCTTC.

This clone was seen a single time. CDR3 DNA sequence: TGTGCCAGCAGTCCTCCTAGCGGGAGATCTTACGAGCAGTACTTC. Amino acids: CASSPPSGRSYEQYF. The chain uses TRBV14 and TRBJ2-7, with TRBD2 identical over 10 bases. Germline assignment: CDR1 SGHDN and CDR2 FVKESK. There are 15 residues in the CDR3. Trimming cost V 6 bases and J 4 bases; bases outside gene matches: 9.

The rearrangement links TRBV15 to TRBJ2-3; D gene uncertain. V lost 8 bases and J 0 bases, leaving 9 bases between the germline ends. The CDR3 is made up of 13 amino acids. The germline gives CDR1 LNHNV, CDR2 YYDKDF (reference sequence). The DNA for the CDR3 is TGTGCCACCCGAGGAGCTAGCACAGATACGCAGTATTTT. Translation: CATRGASTDTQYF.

J is TRBJ1-5 and V is TRBV30; tentative D call: TRBD1 (5 bases). The CDR3 length is 13 residues. Germline V gene sequence: CDR1 GTSNPN, CDR2 SVGIG (reference sequence). V lost 2 bases to trimming and J lost 6 bases, with 11 bases between them. The CDR3 region has the DNA TGTGCCTGGAGTAGCAGGGAACGTCAGCCCCAGCATTTT. Translated, it gives CAWSSRERQPQHF.

This clone was detected only a few times. The chain uses TRBV2 and TRBJ1-4, with unresolved D. Trimming cost V 6 bases and J 6 bases, with 17 bases left between them. This CDR3 is built from 15 residues. The germline V gene has CDR1 SNHLY and CDR2 FYNNEI. Here the CDR3 DNA reads TGTGCCAGCAGCGCTCACGGGGTGAGGGATGAAAAACTGTTTTTT. This codes for CASSAHGVRDEKLFF.

The count of this clone is one. The genes are TRBV2 and TRBJ2-7; the D is unclear. The CDR3 consists of 13 residues. V was trimmed by 3 bases and J by 4 bases, leaving 10 bases between them. Germline assignment: CDR1 SNHLY and CDR2 FYNNEI. For the CDR3, the DNA is TGTGCCAGCAGTGAGGCGATGGGATACGAGCAGTACTTC. Translation: CASSEAMGYEQYF.

The chain links TRBV9 to TRBJ1-1; 7 positions match TRBD1. The CDR3 runs to 14 residues. V dropped 3 bases and J dropped 4; count of bases not matched to a gene: 6. CDR1 is SGDLS and CDR2 is YYNGEE in the germline V gene. The CDR3 DNA follows: TGTGCCAGCAGCGGGCGACAGGGACCCACTGAAGCTTTCTTT. Encoded protein: CASSGRQGPTEAFF. Full variable domain (remainder filled in from reference TRBV9 and TRBJ1-1): DSGVTQTPKHLITATGQRVTLRCSPRSGDLSVYWYQQSLDQGLQFLIQYYNGEERAKGNILERFSAQQFPDLHSELNLSSLELGDSALYFCASSGRQGPTEAFFGQGTRLTVV.

The chain couples TRBV2 to TRBJ2-1; 7 bases are a match to TRBD1. The V segment lost 7 bases and the J segment 8 bases; nucleotides outside the gene matches: 14. Germline CDR1 and CDR2: SNHLY and FYNNEI. The CDR3 covers 15 residues. CDR3 bases: TGTGCCAGCACCGCACAGGGGTCTTTAGGCGATGAGCAGTTCTTC. It translates to CASTAQGSLGDEQFF.

The CDR3 region is CASRPSSYNEQFF. The CDR3 DNA reads as TGTGCCAGTAGACCGAGCTCCTACAATGAGCAGTTCTTC. The genes are TRBV19 and TRBJ2-1; no reliable D call. V was trimmed by 6 bases and J by 0 bases, leaving 6 bases between them. Per the germline V gene, CDR1 is LNHDA and CDR2 is SQIVND (reference sequence). The CDR3 runs 13 residues.

The chain has TRBV4-1 and TRBJ1-5; D is ambiguous. The germline V gene has CDR1 MGHRA and CDR2 YSYEKL. V lost 3 bases to trimming and J lost 2 bases, with 14 bases between them. This CDR3 region has 16 residues. CDR3 nucleotide sequence: TGCGCCAGCAGCCAGGACCCGCCGGCCGGCAATCAGCCCCAGCATTTT. This encodes CASSQDPPAGNQPQHF.

The J gene is TRBJ2-7, the V gene TRBV7-2, with D perhaps TRBD2 (7 bases). The CDR3 loop spans 14 amino acids. The germline CDR1 and CDR2 sequences are SGHTA and FQGNSA. V was cut by 8 bases and J by 6 bases, with 20 bases left in between. CDR3 region: CASARGGALSEQYF. The CDR3, as DNA: TGTGCCAGCGCACGAGGGGGGGCCCTGAGCGAGCAGTACTTC.

J is TRBJ2-3 and V is TRBV10-1; the D gene could be TRBD1 or TRBD2 (6 bases each). Germline V gives CDR1 WNHNN, CDR2 SYGVQD (reference sequence). The length of the CDR3 is 15 residues. V was trimmed by 2 bases and J by 4 bases, leaving 13 bases between them. CDR3 protein: CASSEAKGGADTQYF. The CDR3 nucleotides read TGCGCCAGCAGTGAGGCGAAGGGGGGAGCAGATACGCAGTATTTT.

The CDR3 region is CATVSDGMLNEQYF. CDR3 DNA sequence: TGTGCCACCGTCTCTGACGGAATGCTAAACGAGCAGTACTTC. This chain uses TRBV10-3 with TRBJ2-7; D gene uncertain. V lost 10 bases and J lost 5, with 21 bases in between. The length of the CDR3 is 14 residues. The V gene's germline CDR1 is ENHRY and CDR2 SYGVKD.

The chain joins TRBV27 to TRBJ2-3; a weak D match, TRBD2 (6 bases). The germline V gene has CDR1 MNHEY and CDR2 SMNVEV (reference sequence). The V end lost 4 bases, the J end lost 4 bases, and 9 bases lay between the germline ends. The CDR3 covers 13 residues. Here the CDR3 reads CASSWGGADTQYF. CDR3 DNA sequence: TGTGCCAGCAGTTGGGGCGGGGCAGATACGCAGTATTTT.

CDR3 nucleotides: TGTGCCAGCTCACGGTACAGGGGAAATCAGCCCCAGCATTTT. The encoded protein is CASSRYRGNQPQHF. This chain connects TRBV18 to TRBJ1-5, with TRBD1 matching 7 bases. V shed 4 bases and J 4 bases; nucleotides not matched to a gene: 4. The CDR3 is made up of 14 amino acids. Germline-derived CDR1 and CDR2 are KGHSH and LQKENI.

The chain uses TRBV2 and TRBJ2-3; D is uncertain. Germline V gene data show CDR1 as SNHLY and CDR2 as FYNNEI. V shed 7 bases and J shed 0 bases, with 14 bases lying between them. The CDR3 runs to 15 residues. This CDR3 reads CASTIAELSTDTQYF. In DNA form, the CDR3 reads TGTGCCAGCACCATAGCAGAACTTAGCACAGATACGCAGTATTTT.

The chain uses TRBV19 and TRBJ2-3; perhaps TRBD2 as D (6 bases). The CDR3 consists of 14 residues. Germline lookup yields CDR1 LNHDA and CDR2 SQIVND (reference sequence). The V end was cut by 1 base, the J end by 8 bases, with 13 bases between. Written as DNA, the CDR3 is TGTGCCAGTAGTATAGTGGGGCCAGCGGGTACGCAGTATTTT. Translated: CASSIVGPAGTQYF.

The chain is built from TRBV5-1 and TRBJ2-1, with D unresolved. CDR3 length: 13 residues. The germline V and J ends were trimmed by 6 bases and 0 bases, with 7 bases remaining between them. Germline CDR1 is SGHRS and CDR2 is YFSETQ. The CDR3 reads CASTPPSYNEQFF. The CDR3 coding sequence is TGCGCCAGCACTCCCCCCTCCTACAATGAGCAGTTCTTC.

The gene calls are TRBV5-6 and TRBJ2-1; no clear D gene. This CDR3 spans 14 amino acids. The V gene's germline CDR1 is SGHDT and CDR2 YYEEEE. Deletions cut 4 bases from V and 2 bases from J, with 10 bases between. The CDR3 loop reads CASSLLRPYNEQFF. The CDR3 DNA is TGTGCCAGCAGCCTCCTTAGGCCCTACAATGAGCAGTTCTTC.

The V and J genes are TRBV6-1 and TRBJ1-1; weak D call: TRBD1 (5 bases). Germline V gene sequence: CDR1 MNHNS, CDR2 SASEGT. This CDR3 has 14 amino acids. V gave up 5 bases and J gave up 0 bases, with 10 bases separating them. CDR3 nucleotides: TGTGCCAGCAGTCGGACGGGGGTGAACACTGAAGCTTTCTTT. It translates to CASSRTGVNTEAFF.

The rearrangement joins TRBV7-9 to TRBJ1-3; no firm D call. The CDR3 consists of 12 residues. Germline V gives CDR1 SEHNR, CDR2 FQNEAQ (reference sequence). V lost 5 bases and J 8 bases, leaving 10 bases between the germline ends. The CDR3 loop is CASSASHDTIYF. CDR3 bases: TGTGCCAGCAGCGCCAGTCATGACACCATATATTTT.